Listed below are T cell receptor beta chains from one sample, sequenced in a study of blood T cell repertoires in COVID-19. Using immunoSEQ multiplex PCR, the repertoire was profiled, and TCRdb retains in-frame clones only, with some absent. The table has about 300,000 clones, around 90% seen once; the top ten hold approximately 8.8%. Sequenced: peripheral blood. The origin of the receptors is a man younger than 30 with active or convalescent COVID-19. Each CDR3 is given with its conserved first and last residue. A D gene is named only where the DNA matches it firmly. Rows may omit the clone size; those that give it use once, few, many or a size class.

J gene: TRBJ2-3; V gene: TRBV9; D gene: NA; clone size: NA; CDR3 DNA: TGTGCCAGCAGCAAAACCCCCGGGGGAAGGGCTAGCACAGATACGCAGTATTTT; CDR3 protein: CASSKTPGGRASTDTQYF
J gene: TRBJ1-1; V gene: TRBV6-1; D gene: TRBD1; clone size: NA; CDR3 DNA: TGTGCCAGCAGTGACAGGGGGAGTGGAAAGTCTTTCTTT; CDR3 protein: CASSDRGSGKSFF
J gene: TRBJ1-4; V gene: TRBV5-1; D gene: TRBD1; clone size: NA; CDR3 DNA: TGCGCCAGCAGCTTGGCACAGGGGGGTGAAAAACTGTTTTTT; CDR3 protein: CASSLAQGGEKLFF
J gene: TRBJ1-5; V gene: TRBV19; D gene: TRBD1; clone size: few; CDR3 DNA: TGTGCCAGTAGCAAATCACAGGGGGTGGGCAATCAGCCCCAGCATTTT; CDR3 protein: CASSKSQGVGNQPQHF
J gene: TRBJ2-7; V gene: TRBV12-3/TRBV12-4; D gene: NA; clone size: NA; CDR3 DNA: TGTGCCAGCAGGCCTTCCGGGGGTGTCTGGTCCTTC; CDR3 protein: CASRPSGGVWSF
J gene: TRBJ1-3; V gene: TRBV5-4; D gene: TRBD1; clone size: NA; CDR3 DNA: TGTGCCAGCAGCCCGACAGGGGCTGGAAACACCATATATTTT; CDR3 protein: CASSPTGAGNTIYF
J gene: TRBJ1-6; V gene: TRBV4-1; D gene: NA; clone size: NA; CDR3 DNA: TGCGCCAGCAGCCAAGAAGAGGAGTCGTGGAATTCACCCCTCCACTTT; CDR3 protein: CASSQEEESWNSPLHF
J gene: TRBJ2-2; V gene: TRBV6-2/TRBV6-3; D gene: TRBD2; clone size: NA; CDR3 DNA: TGTGCCAGCAGTTACTCGTTGGCGGGGGGGACCGGGGAGCTGTTTTTT; CDR3 protein: CASSYSLAGGTGELFF
J gene: TRBJ2-5; V gene: TRBV15; D gene: NA; clone size: NA; CDR3 DNA: TGTGCCACCAGCGTGTTCGGACAAGGGGAGACCCAGTACTTC; CDR3 protein: CATSVFGQGETQYF
J gene: TRBJ2-1; V gene: TRBV5-6; D gene: TRBD2; clone size: NA; CDR3 DNA: TGTGCCAGCAGCTCTCTACGGGGGGTTGCCTACAATGAGCAGTTCTTC; CDR3 protein: CASSSLRGVAYNEQFF
J gene: TRBJ2-5; V gene: TRBV7-6; D gene: NA; clone size: NA; CDR3 DNA: TGTGCCAGCAGCCTATTTAGCGGCTACCAGTACTTC; CDR3 protein: CASSLFSGYQYF
J gene: TRBJ1-2; V gene: TRBV10-3; D gene: NA; clone size: NA; CDR3 DNA: TGTGCCATCAGTGTCCGGGAACGCTATGGCTACACCTTC; CDR3 protein: CAISVRERYGYTF
J gene: TRBJ1-2; V gene: TRBV21-1; D gene: NA; clone size: NA; CDR3 DNA: TGTGCCAGGACACCGGGACAGGGGGCGTGCGACTATGGCTACACCTTC; CDR3 protein: CARTPGQGACDYGYTF
J gene: TRBJ1-3; V gene: TRBV2; D gene: NA; clone size: many; CDR3 DNA: TGTGCCAGCAGTGAGGGCCAGACCGTTTTATATTTT; CDR3 protein: CASSEGQTVLYF
J gene: TRBJ2-4; V gene: TRBV4-3; D gene: TRBD2; clone size: NA; CDR3 DNA: TGCGCCAGCAGCGACGGGACTAGCGGGGGCAGGTACATTCAGTACTTC; CDR3 protein: CASSDGTSGGRYIQYF
J gene: TRBJ2-2; V gene: TRBV11-2; D gene: NA; clone size: NA; CDR3 DNA: TGTGCCAGCAGCTTCGGACAGACCCCCGGGGAGCTGTTTTTT; CDR3 protein: CASSFGQTPGELFF
J gene: TRBJ1-2; V gene: TRBV3-1/TRBV3-2; D gene: TRBD1; clone size: NA; CDR3 DNA: TGTGCCAGCAGTCGAACAGGGGCCAACTACTATGGCTACACCTTC; CDR3 protein: CASSRTGANYYGYTF
J gene: TRBJ1-1; V gene: TRBV10-3; D gene: TRBD1; clone size: NA; CDR3 DNA: TGTGCCATCAGTGAGCAAGGGACAGGGGGTGCTGAAGCTTTCTTT; CDR3 protein: CAISEQGTGGAEAFF
J gene: TRBJ1-2; V gene: TRBV24-1; D gene: NA; clone size: NA; CDR3 DNA: TGTGCCACCAGTGACACAGGAGGCTACACCTTC; CDR3 protein: CATSDTGGYTF
J gene: TRBJ2-2; V gene: TRBV4-2; D gene: TRBD2; clone size: few; CDR3 DNA: TGTGCCAGCAGCCAAGAGGCGGGGGGGCCCGGGGAGCTGTTTTTT; CDR3 protein: CASSQEAGGPGELFF
J gene: TRBJ2-7; V gene: TRBV29-1; D gene: TRBD1; clone size: once; CDR3 DNA: TGCAGCGTGGGGACAGGCTCCTACGAGCAGTACTTC; CDR3 protein: CSVGTGSYEQYF
J gene: TRBJ2-1; V gene: TRBV12-5; D gene: NA; clone size: NA; CDR3 DNA: TGTGCTAGTGGTTTGGGCTTCAATAGCGGTAATGAGCAGTTCTTC; CDR3 protein: CASGLGFNSGNEQFF
J gene: TRBJ1-5; V gene: TRBV10-3; D gene: NA; clone size: NA; CDR3 DNA: TGTGCCATCAGTGAATTATCGGGGAACCAGCCCCAGCATTTT; CDR3 protein: CAISELSGNQPQHF
J gene: TRBJ2-5; V gene: TRBV9; D gene: NA; clone size: NA; CDR3 DNA: TGTGCCAGCAGCGTGAACCCTAAGGAGACCCAGTACTTC; CDR3 protein: CASSVNPKETQYF
J gene: TRBJ2-1; V gene: TRBV18; D gene: TRBD2; clone size: NA; CDR3 DNA: TGTGCCAGCTCACCACGAGGGTGGGGGGGTCTCGATGAGCAGTTCTTC; CDR3 protein: CASSPRGWGGLDEQFF
J gene: TRBJ2-7; V gene: TRBV5-1; D gene: NA; clone size: NA; CDR3 DNA: TGCGCCAGCAGCGGGCAGGGATCCTCCTACGAGCAGTACTTC; CDR3 protein: CASSGQGSSYEQYF
J gene: TRBJ2-1; V gene: TRBV4-1; D gene: TRBD1; clone size: NA; CDR3 DNA: TGCGCCAGCAGCCAAACCATGGGACAGGGGGAGAATGAGCAGTTCTTC; CDR3 protein: CASSQTMGQGENEQFF
J gene: TRBJ2-2; V gene: TRBV5-4; D gene: NA; clone size: NA; CDR3 DNA: TGTGCCAGCAGGAGAGACACCGGGGAGCTGTTTTTT; CDR3 protein: CASRRDTGELFF